The 16 T cell receptor beta chains given below trace back to one sample, sequenced in a study of blood T cell repertoires in COVID-19. TCRdb's table, derived via immunoSEQ multiplex PCR, lists solely in-frame clones and lacks some. This repertoire shows around 19,000 clones, about 91% found once; its top ten account for about 7.9%. The specimen was peripheral blood. These receptor sequences come from a man between 65 and 85 years old with active COVID-19.

The chain is built from TRBV9 and TRBJ1-1; the match to TRBD1 covers 9 bases. The trim removed 0 bases at V and 3 bases at J, leaving 3 bases unmatched. CDR1 SGDLS and CDR2 YYNGEE come from the germline V gene. There are 15 residues in the CDR3. CDR3 bases: TGTGCCAGCAGCGTAGCAGGACAGGGGCACACTGAAGCTTTCTTT. This translates into CASSVAGQGHTEAFF. Filled out from reference TRBV9 and TRBJ1-1, the complete variable domain reads DSGVTQTPKHLITATGQRVTLRCSPRSGDLSVYWYQQSLDQGLQFLIQYYNGEERAKGNILERFSAQQFPDLHSELNLSSLELGDSALYFCASSVAGQGHTEAFFGQGTRLTVV.

This clone was observed a few times. The gene calls are TRBV5-1 and TRBJ2-7; 9 bases are a match to TRBD1. The CDR3 has 15 residues. Germline V gene lookup returns CDR1 SGHRS and CDR2 YFSETQ. V lost 1 base and J lost 3; bases outside the gene matches: 5. The CDR3 reads CASSLRATGGYEQYF. CDR3 nucleotides: TGCGCCAGCAGCTTGCGAGCGACAGGGGGCTACGAGCAGTACTTC.

The V call is TRBV30, the J call TRBJ1-6, with TRBD1 matching over 7 bases. The V and J ends lost 4 bases and 8 bases, in that order; junction bases with no gene match: 11. Germline-derived CDR1 and CDR2 are GTSNPN and SVGIG (reference sequence). The CDR3 is made up of 15 amino acids. CDR3 in amino acids: CAWTEQGIGDSPLHF. For the CDR3, the DNA is TGTGCCTGGACCGAACAGGGGATAGGGGATTCACCCCTCCACTTT.

This sequence joins TRBV28 and TRBJ1-1, with D perhaps TRBD1 (5 bases). CDR1 MDHEN and CDR2 SYDVKM come from the germline V gene. V lost 7 bases, J lost 0 bases, and 9 bases lay in between. The CDR3 contains 13 residues. The CDR3 bases are TGTGCCAGCACAGGGCTAGTGAACACTGAAGCTTTCTTT. Amino acids: CASTGLVNTEAFF. The full variable domain, rest sourced from reference TRBV28 and TRBJ1-1, is DVKVTQSSRYLVKRTGEKVFLECVQDMDHENMFWYRQDPGLGLRLIYFSYDVKMKEKGDIPEGYSVSREKKERFSLILESASTNQTSMYLCASTGLVNTEAFFGQGTRLTVV.

This chain joins TRBV27 and TRBJ1-1, with TRBD1 matching 11 bases. Looked up from germline, CDR1 is MNHEY and CDR2 is SMNVEV (reference sequence). The CDR3 is 14 residues long. V lost 4 bases and J lost 6; bases outside the gene matches: 4. CDR3 residues: CASSWGQGVAEAFF. DNA of the CDR3: TGTGCCAGCAGTTGGGGACAGGGGGTAGCTGAAGCTTTCTTT.

V is TRBV6-2 or TRBV6-3 and J is TRBJ2-7; D might be TRBD2 (5 bases). The length of the CDR3 is 13 residues. Germline CDR1 and CDR2: MNHEY and SVGEGT. V gave up 5 bases and J gave up 1 base, with 9 bases separating them. DNA of the CDR3: TGTGCCAGCAGTCCGCGGGCTTCCTACGAGCAGTACTTC. It is translated as CASSPRASYEQYF.

The rearrangement uses TRBV9 and TRBJ2-2; TRBD2 matches at 8 bases. Germline V lookup: CDR1 SGDLS, CDR2 YYNGEE. The CDR3 extends over 14 amino acids. V lost 4 bases and J lost 3; bases outside the gene matches: 2. CDR3 DNA sequence: TGTGCCAGCAGCCTCGGGGGGGACACCGGGGAGCTGTTTTTT. This sequence encodes CASSLGGDTGELFF.

This clone is a singleton in its sample. The rearrangement uses TRBV2 and TRBJ2-5; no clear D gene. With 3 bases removed from V and 5 bases from J, the gap between germline ends came to 4 bases. This CDR3 comprises 11 residues. Germline CDR1 is SNHLY and CDR2 is FYNNEI. The CDR3 sequence is CASSEAETQYF. In DNA, the CDR3 is TGTGCCAGCAGTGAGGCCGAGACCCAGTACTTC.

V and J are TRBV19 and TRBJ2-3; tentatively, D is TRBD1 (5 bases). CDR1 LNHDA and CDR2 SQIVND come from the germline V gene (reference sequence). The CDR3 is 14 amino acids. Trimming removed 3 bases from V and 1 base from J, with 8 bases in between. The DNA for the CDR3 is TGTGCCAGTAGTATTACAGGCGGCACAGATACGCAGTATTTT. This codes for CASSITGGTDTQYF. The variable domain in full, with the rest retrieved from reference TRBV19 and TRBJ2-3, is DGGITQSPKYLFRKEGQNVTLSCEQNLNHDAMYWYRQDPGQGLRLIYYSQIVNDFQKGDIAEGYSVSREKKESFPLTVTSAQKNPTAFYLCASSITGGTDTQYFGPGTRLTVL.

The chain uses TRBV6-6 and TRBJ1-3, with D tentatively TRBD1 (5 bases). This CDR3 has 16 residues. Germline CDR1 reads MNHNY; CDR2 reads SVGAGI (reference sequence). V was trimmed by 1 base and J by 5 bases, leaving 15 bases between them. The CDR3 sequence: CASSYLLTGGRNTIYF. For the CDR3, the DNA is TGTGCCAGCAGTTACTTACTTACAGGCGGACGAAACACCATATATTTT.

The chain uses TRBV11-3 and TRBJ2-5, with 8 bases that match TRBD1. This CDR3 region has 14 residues. CDR1 and CDR2 (germline): SGHNT, YENEEA. Trimming removed 5 bases from V and 1 base from J; junction bases left unmatched: 3. CDR3 residues: CASSATGGQETQYF. The CDR3 nucleotides are TGTGCCAGCAGCGCTACAGGGGGCCAAGAGACCCAGTACTTC.

The J gene is TRBJ1-1, the V gene TRBV16, with D uncertain. Germline CDR1 reads KGHSY; CDR2 reads FQNENV. Trimming removed 2 bases from V and 7 bases from J, with 11 bases in between. CDR3 size: 13 residues. The CDR3 DNA is TGTGCCAGCAGCCAAATGGGCTCTGGTGAAGCTTTCTTT. It is translated as CASSQMGSGEAFF.

J is TRBJ2-1 and V is TRBV11-3, with 10 positions matching TRBD2. The CDR3 extends over 14 amino acids. CDR1 is SGHNT, CDR2 YENEEA, per germline. J lost 10 bases, V lost 5 bases, and 8 bases had no gene match. The CDR3, as DNA: TGTGCCAGCAGCCCCCCCGGGACTAGCGCCGAGCAGTTCTTC. This codes for CASSPPGTSAEQFF.

The chain combines TRBV10-2 with TRBJ2-1; D is unresolved. Germline CDR1 and CDR2: WSHSY and SAAADI. The V end lost 5 bases, the J end lost 9 bases, and 8 bases lay between the germline ends. CDR3 length: 11 residues. The CDR3 loop reads CASSHLAEQFF. The CDR3 DNA is TGCGCCAGCAGTCACTTAGCTGAGCAGTTCTTC.

The J gene is TRBJ1-2, the V gene TRBV7-9; no clear D gene. V shed 5 bases and J shed 4 bases, with 14 bases lying between them. The CDR3 consists of 14 residues. From germline, CDR1 is SEHNR and CDR2 FQNEAQ (reference sequence). The CDR3 nucleotides read TGTGCCAGCAGCGAGGACTCTCCCAGCTATGGCTACACCTTC. Amino acid sequence: CASSEDSPSYGYTF.

This rearrangement joins TRBV11-2 to TRBJ1-2; D call uncertain. Germline assignment: CDR1 SGHAT and CDR2 FQNNGV. V shed 2 bases and J shed 5 bases, with 21 bases lying between them. This CDR3 is 17 amino acids long. The CDR3, as DNA: TGTGCCAGCAGCTTAAGTGGACGGCGGAGCGGGCGGTATGGCTACACCTTC. Translating gives CASSLSGRRSGRYGYTF.